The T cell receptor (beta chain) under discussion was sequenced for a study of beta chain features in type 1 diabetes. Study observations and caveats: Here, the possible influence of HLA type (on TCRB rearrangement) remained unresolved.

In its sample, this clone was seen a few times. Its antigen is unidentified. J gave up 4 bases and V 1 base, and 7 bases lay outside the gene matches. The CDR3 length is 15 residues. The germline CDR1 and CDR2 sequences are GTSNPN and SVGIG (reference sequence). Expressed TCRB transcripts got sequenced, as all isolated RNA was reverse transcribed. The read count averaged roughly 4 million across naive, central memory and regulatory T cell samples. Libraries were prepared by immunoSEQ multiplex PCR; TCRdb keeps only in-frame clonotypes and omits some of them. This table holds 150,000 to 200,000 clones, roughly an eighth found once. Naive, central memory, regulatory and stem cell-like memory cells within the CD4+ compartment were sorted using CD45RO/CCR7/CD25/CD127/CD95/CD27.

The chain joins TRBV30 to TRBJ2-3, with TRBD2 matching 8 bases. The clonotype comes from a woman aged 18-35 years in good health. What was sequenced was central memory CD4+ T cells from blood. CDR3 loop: CAWSAGTRFADTQYF. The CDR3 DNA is TGTGCCTGGAGTGCCGGGACTAGGTTCGCAGATACGCAGTATTTT.